This T cell receptor beta chain was observed in a study of T cells in Graves' hyperthyroidism and ophthalmopathy. V trimming: 6 bases; J trimming: 4 bases; junction bases outside the gene matches: 12. Germline V gives CDR1 MNHNS, CDR2 SASEGT. CDR3 length equals 16 residues. Amplified regions were TCR beta CDR3 sequences from RNA transcripts. With the HTBI primer set, the TCR CDR3 went through a first round of RT-PCR. Each CDR3 protein is one row after TCRdb ran MiXCR on the multiplex PCR reads. Of approximately 610,000 distinct CDR3 sequences detected, over 15% appear once; the ten largest clones hold about 17%. Hyperthyroidism, newly diagnosed and lasting under 2 months, affected patients aged 18 to 65.

Material for sequencing was blood. This receptor was identified in a woman under 30 with Graves' hyperthyroidism. V usage is TRBV6-1 and J usage is TRBJ1-3; 7 bases map to TRBD1. DNA of the CDR3: TGTGCCAGCAGCCGGGCCACAGGGGCGGCGGGAAACACCATATATTTT. Protein: CASSRATGAAGNTIYF.